The T cell receptor beta chain under discussion was sequenced for a study of breast tumors, draining lymph nodes, adjacent tissues. Using its own MiXCR run on the multiplex PCR reads, TCRdb lists one record per CDR3 protein. This sample carries roughly 80,000 distinct CDR3 sequences, roughly a fifth of them seen once, and the ten largest clones take roughly 2.4%. Samples came from axillary lymph nodes draining the breast cancer. The CDR3 totals 15 residues. From germline, CDR1 is MNHEY and CDR2 SVGEGT. Trimming removed 6 bases at V and 8 bases at J, with 22 bases between. This clonotype was seen at least ten times.

The origin of this receptor is a female donor with breast cancer. Some clones in this sample may be carry-over from other donors' samples. Specimen: axillary lymph node tissue. This chain links TRBV6-2 or TRBV6-3 with TRBJ1-2; D is unresolved. CDR3 residues: CASSSPWDSPGGYTF. CDR3 nucleotides: TGTGCCAGCAGCTCCCCCTGGGATTCTCCGGGGGGCTACACCTTC.